This is a list of T cell receptor beta chains from one sample in a study of T cells in Graves' hyperthyroidism and ophthalmopathy. One entry per CDR3 protein results from TCRdb running MiXCR on the multiplex PCR reads. The sample includes about 360,000 distinct CDR3 sequences, around 14% of them seen just once. Sequencing was carried out using blood. These receptors were obtained from a woman younger than 30 with Graves' hyperthyroidism. CDR3s include the opening cysteine and the closing phenylalanine or tryptophan. Each record gives: J gene, V gene, CDR3 protein.

TRBJ2-7 | TRBV6-1 | CASSETGGPSYEQYF
TRBJ1-1 | TRBV9 | CASSVSQGMNTEAFF
TRBJ2-5 | TRBV30 | CACEAGLGLAGYAETQYF
TRBJ2-2 | TRBV12-3/TRBV12-4 | CASRLGGRKNTGELFF
TRBJ2-5 | TRBV24-1 | CATSDPGNGPQETQYF
TRBJ1-5 | TRBV27 | CASSLLGGTGFDQPQHF
TRBJ2-7 | TRBV5-1 | CASSLSSLAREQYF
TRBJ1-6 | TRBV9 | CASSISGTGYNSPLHF
TRBJ2-1 | TRBV11-2 | CASSLADGNNEQFF
TRBJ2-3 | TRBV6-2/TRBV6-3 | CASSYGGSTDTQYF
TRBJ2-7 | TRBV10-3 | CAISVGTGMNYEQYF
TRBJ2-7 | TRBV6-1 | CASSEMALAPYEQYF
TRBJ2-1 | TRBV6-1 | CASSSMAGDYNEQFF
TRBJ2-1 | TRBV14 | CASSLGTNSYNEQFF
TRBJ2-5 | TRBV12-3/TRBV12-4 | CASSPGLAGGRKTQYF
TRBJ2-1 | TRBV7-8 | CASSPDSPSINEQFF
TRBJ2-7 | TRBV20-1 | CSASTDWFYEQYF
TRBJ2-1 | TRBV6-9 | CASSYRPGGSLSYNEQFF